This T cell receptor beta chain was identified in a study of cytomegalovirus exposure and HLA in healthy donors. Study context: Unique TCR beta sequences numbering some 120 million came from about 180 million T cells in an earlier analysis.

Study-level results: Per a later analysis, HLA-associated TCR beta chains showed more clonal expansion than other, equally common TCR beta chains. Follow-up analysis found HLA locus-dependent TCR association rates, highest for DRB1 and lowest for HLA-C.

The PCR had 60 Vbeta and 13 Jbeta primers. The data were produced by immunoSEQ multiplex PCR, yet TCRdb's version contains in-frame clones alone and is incomplete. The repertoire table contains about 120,000 clones. The CDR3 consists of 15 residues. Germline lookup yields CDR1 MDHEN and CDR2 SYDVKM. After removal of 8 bases from V and 1 base from J, the junction contained 10 bases not matched to a gene. Concerning this clone: What it binds is unknown.

The receptor comes from a man between 18 and 29 years old in good health and CMV-seronegative. J is TRBJ2-7 and V is TRBV28; TRBD2 agrees at 8 bases. The sequencing sample was made of PBMCs. Here the CDR3 DNA reads TGTGCCAGCCAAGTAACTAGCGGATTTTCCTACGAGCAGTACTTC. Translating gives CASQVTSGFSYEQYF.